These 25 T cell receptor beta chains originate from one sample sequenced in a study of T-cell memory formation after mild COVID-19 (dated by TCRdb to the early 2020s). Library preparation used 5' RACE. Sequencing took place on an Illumina NovaSeq 6000. Using fastp trimming at Q25 and MiXCR clonotype assembly, TCRdb reanalyzed the public sequencing data and kept in-frame beta chains. Rows matching on CDR3 protein sequence are summarized as one entry with the most common DNA and genes. A total of about 470,000 distinct CDR3 sequences appear in this sample, about 23% of them only once. Approximately 12% of the sample comes from the top ten. Sequencing used PBMCs or a T cell subset sorted from them (not recorded which). Receptors were obtained from an adult woman who had mild COVID-19 (a few samples of this study predate the infection). The sample titles of this study are shuffled in the database, so cell type and time point are left out; the donor was told from shared clones.

The genes are TRBV12-3 or TRBV12-4 and TRBJ2-3, with D maybe TRBD1 (6 bases). V dropped 6 bases and J dropped 5 bases, with 15 bases sitting between them. The CDR3 runs to 14 residues. The DNA of the CDR3 is TGTGCCAGCAGCGGACAGACAGTTGTAGATACGCAGTATTTT. As protein: CASSGQTVVDTQYF.

This clonotype was seen more than once but under ten times. The chain employs TRBV29-1 and TRBJ2-7; no clear D gene. The germline V and J ends were trimmed by 0 bases and 5 bases, with 8 bases remaining between them. The CDR3 is 12 amino acids. Germline V gives CDR1 SQVTM, CDR2 ANQGSEA. CDR3 protein: CSVEDPFHEQYF. As DNA, the CDR3 is TGCAGCGTTGAAGATCCTTTTCACGAGCAGTACTTC.

The chain has TRBV5-6 and TRBJ2-5; 9 positions match TRBD1. J gave up 3 bases and V 4 bases, and 7 bases lay outside the gene matches. Germline CDR1 SGHDT, CDR2 YYEEEE. This CDR3 spans 15 amino acids. CDR3 protein: CASSTLQGAEETQYF. The CDR3, as DNA: TGTGCCAGCAGCACCTTACAGGGGGCCGAAGAGACCCAGTACTTC.

There are a few counts of this clonotype. The chain uses TRBV6-5 and TRBJ2-7; a possible D gene is TRBD2 (6 bases). V lost 6 bases and J 2 bases, leaving 11 bases between the germline ends. Germline V gene sequence: CDR1 MNHEY, CDR2 SVGAGI. This CDR3 is built from 13 residues. The CDR3: CASRGGEAYEQYF. CDR3 in DNA: TGTGCCAGCAGGGGCGGGGAGGCCTACGAGCAGTACTTC.

This clonotype was detected only a few times. The rearrangement joins TRBV20-1 to TRBJ2-1; 7 positions agree with TRBD2. The CDR3 sequence is 14 residues long. The V gene end was trimmed by 6 bases and the J gene end by 4 bases; junction bases not matched to a gene: 9. CDR1 DFQATT and CDR2 SNEGSKA come from the germline V gene (reference sequence). The CDR3 protein is CSAEWWGGYNEQFF. The CDR3 nucleotides read TGCAGTGCGGAGTGGTGGGGGGGTTACAATGAGCAGTTCTTC.

This chain links TRBV24-1 with TRBJ2-2; D is perhaps TRBD1 (5 bases). Trimming removed 4 bases from V and 8 bases from J, with 16 bases in between. Germline V lookup: CDR1 KGHDR, CDR2 SFDVKD. This CDR3 spans 15 amino acids. The CDR3 protein is CATSEARTPLGELFF. CDR3 nucleotide sequence: TGTGCCACCAGTGAGGCGCGGACACCCCTGGGGGAGCTGTTTTTT.

The chain links TRBV5-1 to TRBJ1-1, with D hard to call. The CDR3 contains 14 residues. V was pared by 5 bases and J by 1 base, with 12 bases between. In germline, CDR1 is SGHRS, CDR2 YFSETQ. Here the CDR3 DNA reads TGCGCCAGCAGTAGCGCATCAGGGAACACTGAAGCTTTCTTT. Protein sequence: CASSSASGNTEAFF.

This clonotype was picked up many times. V is TRBV18 and J is TRBJ2-3; 12 bases are a match to TRBD2. Germline CDR1 and CDR2: KGHSH and LQKENI. Trimming at V came to 6 bases and at J to 5 bases, leaving 3 bases not matched to a gene. The length of the CDR3 is 14 residues. The CDR3 is CASSPGLAGDTQYF. The CDR3 coding sequence is TGTGCCAGCTCCCCGGGACTAGCGGGAGATACGCAGTATTTT.

The chain combines TRBV12-3 or TRBV12-4 with TRBJ1-1; the match to TRBD1 covers 9 bases. The CDR3 sequence is 11 residues long. The trim removed 4 bases at V and 13 bases at J, leaving 4 bases unmatched. CDR3: CASSWGQGGFF. The DNA of the CDR3 is TGTGCCAGCAGTTGGGGACAGGGAGGTTTCTTT.

Only a few counts were recorded for this clonotype. The CDR3 sequence: CATSGTPSSNYGYTF. Here the CDR3 DNA reads TGTGCCACCAGCGGGACCCCCTCCAGTAACTATGGCTACACCTTC. The chain uses TRBV15 and TRBJ1-2, with TRBD1 as a possible D gene (5 bases). This CDR3 spans 15 amino acids. The V end lost 5 bases, the J end lost 1 base, and 14 bases lay between the germline ends. CDR1 is LNHNV and CDR2 is YYDKDF in the germline V gene (reference sequence).

The genes are TRBV12-3 or TRBV12-4 and TRBJ2-7, with TRBD2 matching 12 bases. J lost 9 bases, V lost 5 bases, and 5 bases had no gene match. The CDR3 loop spans 13 amino acids. As DNA, the CDR3 is TGTGCCAGCAGTCCAGGACTAGCGGGGAGGCAGTACTTC. It specifies CASSPGLAGRQYF.

In its sample, this clonotype was seen a few times. This chain connects TRBV20-1 to TRBJ2-2; D may be TRBD2 (6 bases). Germline V gene data show CDR1 as DFQATT and CDR2 as SNEGSKA (reference sequence). The ends were cut back, 3 bases at V and 5 bases at J, with 13 bases in the middle. This CDR3 contains 14 residues. The DNA of the CDR3 is TGCAGTGCTAGTATCGGGAGAGATACCGGGGAGCTGTTTTTT. Residues: CSASIGRDTGELFF.

This clonotype was counted a few times. The chain recombines TRBV6-2 or TRBV6-3 with TRBJ2-2; TRBD1 matches at 10 bases. CDR3 length: 17 residues. V shed 4 bases and J 5 bases; nucleotides not matched to a gene: 10. Germline CDR1 and CDR2: MNHEY and SVGEGT. The CDR3 DNA follows: TGTGCCAGCAGTTCCCTCCGGGACAGGGGAGGAACCGGGGAGCTGTTTTTT. This encodes CASSSLRDRGGTGELFF.

The V gene is TRBV3-1, the J gene TRBJ2-5; D remains unclear. Trimming pared 1 base from V and 5 bases from J, leaving 11 bases between. The CDR3 totals 14 residues. Germline V gives CDR1 LGHDT, CDR2 YNNKEL (reference sequence). The CDR3 DNA sequence: TGTGCCAGCAGCCAAGGAACGGACCCGGAGACCCAGTACTTC. Amino acids: CASSQGTDPETQYF.

This chain links TRBV4-1 with TRBJ2-7; tentative D call: TRBD1 (6 bases). The CDR3 is 14 residues long. Trimming stripped 0 bases from V and 8 bases from J, with 14 bases between. From germline, CDR1 is MGHRA and CDR2 YSYEKL. The CDR3 sequence is CASSQDPDRTQQYF. Written as DNA, the CDR3 is TGCGCCAGCAGCCAAGATCCCGACAGGACCCAGCAGTACTTC.

The chain joins TRBV4-3 to TRBJ2-7, with D possibly TRBD1 on 5 matching bases. Trimming shortened V by 1 base and J by 6 bases, and 13 bases separated the two germline ends. Germline lookup yields CDR1 LGHNA and CDR2 YSLEER. The CDR3 runs to 14 residues. The CDR3 protein is CASSQAPGYSEQYF. The CDR3 DNA reads as TGCGCCAGCAGCCAAGCGCCAGGGTACAGCGAGCAGTACTTC.

This clonotype came up a few times. The rearrangement uses TRBV5-5 and TRBJ2-7; TRBD2 aligns across 8 bases. With V trimmed by 1 base and J by 6 bases, 6 bases remained unmatched. Germline assignment: CDR1 SGHKS and CDR2 YYEKEE (reference sequence). CDR3 length: 14 amino acids. CDR3 in amino acids: CASSLPGGASEQYF. The CDR3, as DNA: TGTGCCAGCAGCTTGCCGGGAGGGGCGAGCGAGCAGTACTTC.

The rearrangement links TRBV25-1 to TRBJ2-2; D call uncertain. With 0 bases removed from V and 7 bases from J, the gap between germline ends came to 6 bases. The CDR3 covers 13 residues. CDR1 is MGHDK and CDR2 is SYGVNS in the germline V gene. The CDR3 DNA is TGTGCCAGCAGTGAATACATTTTCGGGGAGCTGTTTTTT. This sequence encodes CASSEYIFGELFF. Full variable domain (missing parts from reference TRBV25-1 and TRBJ2-2): EADIYQTPRYLVIGTGKKITLECSQTMGHDKMYWYQQDPGMELHLIHYSYGVNSTEKGDLSSESTVSRIRTEHFPLTLESARPSHTSQYLCASSEYIFGELFFGEGSRLTVL.

This clonotype was recorded a few times. The genes are TRBV5-6 and TRBJ2-5, with 7 bases matching TRBD2. Trimming took 2 bases from V and 0 from J; bases not matched to a gene: 7. Germline loops: CDR1 SGHDT, CDR2 YYEEEE. CDR3 length: 16 amino acids. The CDR3 DNA reads as TGTGCCAGCAGCTTAGAGCCCGGGGGGAACCAAGAGACCCAGTACTTC. Its translation is CASSLEPGGNQETQYF.

The rearrangement joins TRBV10-3 to TRBJ2-1; the D is unclear. Germline loops: CDR1 ENHRY, CDR2 SYGVKD. Trimming cost V 6 bases and J 9 bases, with 9 bases left between them. This CDR3 has 11 residues. The CDR3 DNA reads TGTGCCATCAGCGATGCTAGTGAGCAGTTCTTC. This sequence encodes CAISDASEQFF.

The chain links TRBV5-1 to TRBJ1-3, with 11 bases identical to TRBD1. V shed 8 bases and J 0 bases; nucleotides not matched to a gene: 10. Germline V lookup: CDR1 SGHRS, CDR2 YFSETQ. The CDR3 consists of 17 residues. As DNA, the CDR3 is TGCGCCAGTTGCGCCGGGACAGGGGGGCTCTCTGGAAACACCATATATTTT. As protein: CASCAGTGGLSGNTIYF.

This clonotype was detected only a few times. The chain employs TRBV12-3 or TRBV12-4 and TRBJ2-1, with 14 positions matching TRBD2. V gave up 6 bases and J gave up 8 bases; unmatched junction bases: 9. The CDR3 contains 16 residues. CDR3 DNA sequence: TGTGCCAGCAGCTCCGGACTAGCGGGGGGCTGGGATGAGCAGTTCTTC. It specifies CASSSGLAGGWDEQFF.

The J gene is TRBJ1-1, the V gene TRBV18; D may be TRBD1 (6 bases). V gave up 3 bases and J gave up 2 bases, with 10 bases separating them. From germline, CDR1 is KGHSH and CDR2 LQKENI. The CDR3 is made up of 14 amino acids. CDR3 bases: TGTGCCAGCTCACCCCGGGACATCAACACTGAAGCTTTCTTT. Protein: CASSPRDINTEAFF.

In its sample, this clonotype was seen a few times. The chain joins TRBV13 to TRBJ2-1; 7 positions agree with TRBD2. Germline V gives CDR1 PRHDT, CDR2 FYEKMQ (reference sequence). V shed 3 bases and J 4 bases; nucleotides not matched to a gene: 18. There are 19 residues in the CDR3. CDR3 sequence: CASSFGASSGGGLYNEQFF. Here the CDR3 DNA reads TGTGCCAGCAGCTTCGGGGCCAGCAGTGGCGGGGGTCTTTACAATGAGCAGTTCTTC.

The V and J genes are TRBV12-3 or TRBV12-4 and TRBJ2-1, with TRBD2 matching over 9 bases. After removal of 6 bases from V and 8 bases from J, the junction contained 11 bases not matched to a gene. This CDR3 is 15 amino acids long. The DNA for the CDR3 is TGTGCCAGCAGGGCGACAGGGACTAGCATGTATGAGCAGTTCTTC. It is translated as CASRATGTSMYEQFF.